The 21 T cell receptor beta chains presented below share a single source sample, sequenced in a study of blood T cell repertoires in COVID-19. Here immunoSEQ multiplex PCR was the method, and the copy in TCRdb shows in-frame clones only, minus some. The sample includes approximately 260,000 clones, around 90% of them seen just once. Sequenced material: peripheral blood. The receptors here all came from a man in his fifties or sixties who had recovered from COVID-19.

The chain uses TRBV14 and TRBJ1-2; 8 nucleotides agree with TRBD1. With V trimmed by 3 bases and J by 4 bases, 7 bases remained unmatched. This CDR3 has 15 amino acids. Germline V lookup: CDR1 SGHDN, CDR2 FVKESK. The CDR3 sequence is CASSQFQGAGYGYTF. CDR3 DNA sequence: TGTGCCAGCAGCCAGTTTCAGGGGGCCGGCTATGGCTACACCTTC.

The chain recombines TRBV7-9 with TRBJ2-1; 13 positions match TRBD2. The CDR3 has 15 residues. The germline CDR1 and CDR2 sequences are SEHNR and FQNEAQ (reference sequence). V lost 7 bases, J lost 6 bases, and 6 bases stayed unmatched. The CDR3: CASILTSGGSNEQFF. The CDR3 DNA reads TGTGCCAGCATCTTGACTAGCGGGGGGTCCAATGAGCAGTTCTTC.

The J gene is TRBJ1-1, the V gene TRBV9; TRBD1 matches 7 bases. The CDR3 length is 15 residues. The V segment lost 2 bases and the J segment 0 bases; nucleotides outside the gene matches: 4. Germline V gene sequence: CDR1 SGDLS, CDR2 YYNGEE. CDR3 region: CASSVGQPLNTEAFF. The CDR3, as DNA: TGTGCCAGCAGCGTGGGACAGCCCCTGAACACTGAAGCTTTCTTT.

The rearrangement links TRBV3-1 (or the pseudogene TRBV3-2) to TRBJ1-1; 7 bases fit TRBD1. CDR1 LGHDT and CDR2 YNNKEL come from the germline V gene (reference sequence). The trim removed 4 bases at V and 4 bases at J, leaving 9 bases unmatched. The CDR3 is 15 residues long. Here the CDR3 DNA reads TGTGCCAGCAGCCCCCACCCCGACAGGGCCACTGAAGCTTTCTTT. Its translation: CASSPHPDRATEAFF.

The rearrangement uses TRBV5-1 and TRBJ2-3; D not resolved. Germline V CDR1 and CDR2: SGHRS, YFSETQ. The CDR3 extends over 17 amino acids. V gave up 3 bases and J gave up 4 bases, with 21 bases separating them. CDR3 DNA: TGCGCCAGCAGCTCGTACTCCGCGAATGCCGCTTCAGATACGCAGTATTTT. Residues: CASSSYSANAASDTQYF.

The CDR3: CATSRGQGVEKLFF. CDR3 DNA sequence: TGTGCCACCAGCAGAGGCCAGGGGGTTGAAAAACTGTTTTTT. The genes are TRBV15 and TRBJ1-4; 7 bases map to TRBD1. The CDR3 spans 14 residues. The J segment lost 7 bases and the V segment lost 1 base, leaving 3 bases of the junction unmatched. CDR1 is LNHNV and CDR2 is YYDKDF in the germline V gene (reference sequence). Complete variable domain (other parts from reference TRBV15 and TRBJ1-4): DAMVIQNPRYQVTQFGKPVTLSCSQTLNHNVMYWYQQKSSQAPKLLFHYYDKDFNNEADTPDNFQSRRPNTSFCFLDIRSPGLGDTAMYLCATSRGQGVEKLFFGSGTQLSVL.

This clone was observed once. CDR3: CASSQGQEYEQYF. The CDR3 bases are TGTGCCAGCAGCCAAGGACAGGAGTACGAGCAGTACTTC. The chain joins TRBV12-3 or TRBV12-4 to TRBJ2-7; 7 positions match TRBD1. V was pared by 6 bases and J by 4 bases, with 6 bases of the junction left unmatched. This CDR3 is built from 13 residues.

The chain recombines TRBV4-1 with TRBJ1-6; the D gene is possibly TRBD1 (6 bases). The CDR3 is 16 amino acids. Per germline, CDR1 MGHRA and CDR2 YSYEKL. V gave up 0 bases and J gave up 7 bases, with 13 bases separating them. CDR3 sequence reads: CASSQDLGRGNSPLHF. The CDR3 coding sequence is TGCGCCAGCAGCCAAGACTTGGGCAGGGGAAATTCACCCCTCCACTTT.

The chain recombines TRBV10-3 with TRBJ1-1, with D possibly TRBD1 on 5 matching bases. This CDR3 is built from 14 residues. V was trimmed by 11 bases and J by 1 base, leaving 17 bases between them. Germline loops: CDR1 ENHRY, CDR2 SYGVKD. CDR3 sequence (DNA): TGTGCCGTACGGGGCGGGGTAACGAACACTGAAGCTTTCTTT. Translated, it gives CAVRGGVTNTEAFF.

The CDR3 sequence is CASSRQGQHYEQYF. The DNA for the CDR3 is TGTGCCAGCAGCCGGCAAGGACAGCATTACGAGCAGTACTTC. The rearrangement uses TRBV7-2 and TRBJ2-7; D possibly corresponds to TRBD1 (6 bases). Trimming stripped 5 bases from V and 4 bases from J, with 15 bases between. The germline V gene has CDR1 SGHTA and CDR2 FQGNSA. The CDR3 loop spans 14 amino acids.

The V and J genes are TRBV9 and TRBJ1-2, with D uncertain. The CDR3 consists of 13 residues. The V gene's germline CDR1 is SGDLS and CDR2 YYNGEE. The V end lost 4 bases, the J end lost 4 bases, and 11 bases lay between the germline ends. This chain's CDR3 is CASSPAGLYGYTF. In DNA, the CDR3 is TGTGCCAGCAGCCCCGCGGGTCTCTATGGCTACACCTTC.

The chain employs TRBV24-1 and TRBJ2-1, with TRBD2 matching over 8 bases. This CDR3 has 16 amino acids. V was clipped by 7 bases and J by 0 bases; unmatched bases: 7. Germline CDR1 and CDR2: KGHDR and SFDVKD. CDR3 amino acids: CATRSSGTLSYNEQFF. The CDR3 DNA reads TGTGCCACCAGAAGTAGCGGGACACTCTCCTACAATGAGCAGTTCTTC.

This clone counts as medium-sized. The chain employs TRBV7-8 and TRBJ1-5; possible D gene TRBD1, 5 bases. This CDR3 is built from 13 residues. CDR1 is SGHVS, CDR2 FQNEAQ, per germline. Between the trimmed V and J ends, which lost 2 bases and 9 bases, there was a span of 11 bases. CDR3 sequence reads: CASSLSQGRPQHF. The CDR3 DNA reads TGTGCCAGCAGCTTATCTCAGGGTCGGCCCCAGCATTTT.

This clone was recorded once. The chain's CDR3 is CASSYSAGYNEQFF. Written as DNA, the CDR3 is TGTGCCAGCAGTTACTCCGCCGGGTACAATGAGCAGTTCTTC. This rearrangement joins TRBV6-6 to TRBJ2-1, with D unclear. CDR3 size: 14 residues. CDR1 is MNHNY, CDR2 SVGAGI, per germline (reference sequence). V gave up 0 bases and J gave up 4 bases, with 7 bases separating them.

The chain links TRBV5-5 to TRBJ2-3; TRBD2 is a possible D gene (6 bases). The CDR3 consists of 15 residues. Germline V gives CDR1 SGHKS, CDR2 YYEKEE (reference sequence). V was trimmed by 2 bases and J by 7 bases, leaving 17 bases between them. The CDR3, as DNA: TGTGCCAGCAGCTTACTAGCCACGGCCCCAAATACGCAGTATTTT. The encoded protein is CASSLLATAPNTQYF.

This clone was detected a few times. This chain uses TRBV5-8 with TRBJ2-2; a weak D match, TRBD1 (5 bases). The CDR3 consists of 15 residues. V gave up 3 bases and J gave up 1 base, with 10 bases separating them. Germline CDR1 is SGHTS and CDR2 is YDEGEE. CDR3 DNA sequence: TGTGCCAGCAGCTGGGGCAGAAGGAACACCGGGGAGCTGTTTTTT. Protein sequence: CASSWGRRNTGELFF.

This chain links TRBV6-5 with TRBJ2-3, with 9 nucleotides matching TRBD2. Germline CDR1 and CDR2: MNHEY and SVGAGI. The CDR3 extends over 13 amino acids. J was trimmed by 10 bases and V by 5 bases; bases with no gene match: 7. The CDR3 nucleotides read TGTGCCAGCAGTCGGCGGGAGGGCGGTGCGCAGTATTTT. Translation gives CASSRREGGAQYF.

V gene TRBV11-2 combines with J gene TRBJ1-2; 9 positions agree with TRBD1. The germline gives CDR1 SGHAT, CDR2 FQNNGV. Trimming took 2 bases from V and 6 from J; bases not matched to a gene: 7. The CDR3 loop spans 15 amino acids. CDR3 in DNA: TGTGCCAGCAGCTTAACAGGGGGCGGATTGAATGGCTACACCTTC. It codes for CASSLTGGGLNGYTF.

There are a few counts of this clone. J is TRBJ2-7 and V is TRBV7-9; D might be TRBD1 (6 bases). Trimming removed 5 bases at V and 5 bases at J, with 16 bases between. The germline V gene has CDR1 SEHNR and CDR2 FQNEAQ (reference sequence). The CDR3 spans 14 residues. The CDR3: CASSVDRSDDEQYF. CDR3 DNA sequence: TGTGCCAGCAGCGTCGACAGGTCAGACGACGAGCAGTACTTC.

This clone was seen a single time. The CDR3, as DNA: TGCGCCAGCAGCCAAGAATTGCGTGTTGGCTACACCTTC. Its protein product is CASSQELRVGYTF. The rearrangement links TRBV4-1 to TRBJ1-2; D gene unclear. Trimming left V 0 bases short and J 7 bases short, with 9 bases between. Germline CDR1 reads MGHRA; CDR2 reads YSYEKL. This CDR3 is built from 13 residues.

The rearrangement joins TRBV14 to TRBJ2-1, with 8 positions matching TRBD2. This CDR3 spans 17 amino acids. The trim removed 2 bases at V and 0 bases at J, leaving 6 bases unmatched. Germline V CDR1 and CDR2: SGHDN, FVKESK. The CDR3 is CASSQLAGLSSYNEQFF. The CDR3, as DNA: TGTGCCAGCAGCCAACTAGCGGGCCTCAGCTCCTACAATGAGCAGTTCTTC.